Listed below are T cell receptor beta chains from one sample, sequenced in a study of cytomegalovirus exposure and HLA in healthy donors. Assay used: immunoSEQ multiplex PCR; TCRdb lists only in-frame clones, some missing. The sample lists more than 150,000 clones, 84% occurring once. Specimen: PBMCs. These receptors all come from a boy aged 2 to 9 in good health and CMV-seronegative. CDR3s include the opening cysteine and the closing phenylalanine or tryptophan. The D gene is left open where the match is weak. Part of the rows lack a size; the others show once, few, many or a class for expanded clones.

CDR3aa: CASSPRTSGSFADTQYF
CDR3nt: TGTGCCAGCAGCCCGAGGACTAGCGGTTCCTTCGCAGATACGCAGTATTTT
d_gene: TRBD2
abundance: NA
v_gene: TRBV7-3
j_gene: TRBJ2-3

CDR3aa: CASSLGQRGLEQYF
CDR3nt: TGCGCCAGCAGCCTAGGACAGAGAGGGCTCGAGCAGTACTTC
d_gene: NA
abundance: NA
v_gene: TRBV4-1
j_gene: TRBJ2-7

CDR3aa: CASSFRLGWGTRNTGELFF
CDR3nt: TGTGCCAGCAGCTTTCGTCTTGGGTGGGGGACTAGGAACACCGGGGAGCTGTTTTTT
d_gene: TRBD2
abundance: NA
v_gene: TRBV7-9
j_gene: TRBJ2-2

CDR3aa: CASRRSDRGVYEQYF
CDR3nt: TGTGCCAGCCGGAGGAGTGACAGGGGGGTCTACGAGCAGTACTTC
d_gene: TRBD1
abundance: NA
v_gene: TRBV19
j_gene: TRBJ2-7

CDR3aa: CASSFGTGDDEQYF
CDR3nt: TGCGCCAGCAGCTTCGGGACAGGGGACGACGAGCAGTACTTC
d_gene: TRBD1
abundance: NA
v_gene: TRBV5-1
j_gene: TRBJ2-7

CDR3aa: CASSYGQVYGYTF
CDR3nt: TGTGCCAGCAGTTACGGGCAGGTCTATGGCTACACCTTC
d_gene: NA
abundance: once
v_gene: TRBV6-5
j_gene: TRBJ1-2

CDR3aa: CASSLRAGGSYNEQFF
CDR3nt: TGTGCCAGCAGCTTACGAGCGGGAGGCTCCTACAATGAGCAGTTCTTC
d_gene: TRBD2
abundance: NA
v_gene: TRBV7-6
j_gene: TRBJ2-1

CDR3aa: CASSPGELSTDTQYF
CDR3nt: TGCGCCAGCAGTCCCGGAGAGTTGAGCACAGATACGCAGTATTTT
d_gene: NA
abundance: NA
v_gene: TRBV5-1
j_gene: TRBJ2-3

CDR3aa: CASSDRHRTDTQYF
CDR3nt: TGTGCCAGCAGTGACCGACACCGCACAGATACGCAGTATTTT
d_gene: NA
abundance: NA
v_gene: TRBV6-1
j_gene: TRBJ2-3

CDR3aa: CASSLMGLYNEQFF
CDR3nt: TGTGCCAGCAGCTTAATGGGACTCTACAATGAGCAGTTCTTC
d_gene: NA
abundance: NA
v_gene: TRBV7-2
j_gene: TRBJ2-1

CDR3aa: CASILGDYRGETQYF
CDR3nt: TGTGCCAGCATCCTAGGGGACTATCGAGGGGAGACCCAGTACTTC
d_gene: TRBD2
abundance: once
v_gene: TRBV7-8
j_gene: TRBJ2-5

CDR3aa: CSVAGTGQYEQYF
CDR3nt: TGCAGCGTTGCCGGGACAGGGCAATACGAGCAGTACTTC
d_gene: TRBD1
abundance: NA
v_gene: TRBV29-1
j_gene: TRBJ2-7

CDR3aa: CSVGAGVATQYF
CDR3nt: TGCAGCGTTGGGGCAGGGGTTGCGACCCAGTACTTC
d_gene: NA
abundance: NA
v_gene: TRBV29-1
j_gene: TRBJ2-5

CDR3aa: CASSGSSGRAGELFF
CDR3nt: TGCGCCAGCAGCGGCAGTAGCGGGAGGGCCGGGGAGCTGTTTTTT
d_gene: TRBD2
abundance: NA
v_gene: TRBV5-1
j_gene: TRBJ2-2

CDR3aa: CASSRRTNTEAFF
CDR3nt: TGTGCCAGCAGCCGGAGGACGAACACTGAAGCTTTCTTT
d_gene: NA
abundance: NA
v_gene: TRBV28
j_gene: TRBJ1-1

CDR3aa: CASSSGTDRRDYGYTF
CDR3nt: TGTGCCAGTAGCTCAGGGACAGACCGGCGGGACTATGGCTACACCTTC
d_gene: TRBD1
abundance: NA
v_gene: TRBV19
j_gene: TRBJ1-2

CDR3aa: CASSLQAANSDTQYF
CDR3nt: TGCGCCAGCAGCTTGCAGGCAGCCAACTCCGATACGCAGTATTTT
d_gene: NA
abundance: NA
v_gene: TRBV5-1
j_gene: TRBJ2-3

CDR3aa: CASSLFGQSNQPQHF
CDR3nt: TGTGCCAGCAGCCTATTCGGACAGAGCAATCAGCCCCAGCATTTT
d_gene: NA
abundance: few
v_gene: TRBV6-1
j_gene: TRBJ1-5

CDR3aa: CASRTSGYSSTDTQYF
CDR3nt: TGTGCCAGTCGGACTAGCGGATACTCTAGCACAGATACGCAGTATTTT
d_gene: TRBD2
abundance: NA
v_gene: TRBV27
j_gene: TRBJ2-3

CDR3aa: CAISENREGNIQYF
CDR3nt: TGTGCCATCAGTGAGAACAGGGAGGGAAACATTCAGTACTTC
d_gene: NA
abundance: NA
v_gene: TRBV10-3
j_gene: TRBJ2-4

CDR3aa: CASRIVRGPYEQYF
CDR3nt: TGTGCCAGCAGGATAGTAAGGGGTCCCTACGAGCAGTACTTC
d_gene: NA
abundance: NA
v_gene: TRBV28
j_gene: TRBJ2-7

CDR3aa: CASSQKGGSYNEQFF
CDR3nt: TGTGCCAGCAGCCAAAAAGGGGGTAGTTACAATGAGCAGTTCTTC
d_gene: NA
abundance: once
v_gene: TRBV11-2
j_gene: TRBJ2-1

CDR3aa: CASSEIRGGEQYF
CDR3nt: TGTGCCAGCAGTGAAATAAGGGGGGGCGAGCAGTACTTC
d_gene: NA
abundance: NA
v_gene: TRBV6-1
j_gene: TRBJ2-7

CDR3aa: CASSPQRGRTDTQYF
CDR3nt: TGCGCCAGCAGCCCCCAGCGGGGTCGCACAGATACGCAGTATTTT
d_gene: TRBD2
abundance: once
v_gene: TRBV4-1
j_gene: TRBJ2-3

CDR3aa: CASNPDRGSIQPQHF
CDR3nt: TGTGCCAGCAACCCGGACAGGGGTTCAATTCAGCCCCAGCATTTT
d_gene: TRBD1
abundance: few
v_gene: TRBV6-1
j_gene: TRBJ1-5

CDR3aa: CASSQVSGSSYEQYF
CDR3nt: TGTGCCAGCAGCCAAGTAAGCGGGAGCTCCTACGAGCAGTACTTC
d_gene: TRBD2
abundance: NA
v_gene: TRBV4-2
j_gene: TRBJ2-7

CDR3aa: CASSLALQQGTGPQHF
CDR3nt: TGTGCCAGCAGCTTGGCCCTTCAACAGGGTACGGGGCCCCAGCATTTT
d_gene: NA
abundance: NA
v_gene: TRBV5-8
j_gene: TRBJ1-5

CDR3aa: CASSLASGRATDTQYF
CDR3nt: TGCGCCAGCAGCTTGGCCAGCGGGAGGGCTACAGATACGCAGTATTTT
d_gene: TRBD2
abundance: NA
v_gene: TRBV5-1
j_gene: TRBJ2-3

CDR3aa: CASARGAGGEDTQYF
CDR3nt: TGTGCCAGCGCTCGTGGCGCGGGAGGTGAAGATACGCAGTATTTT
d_gene: TRBD2
abundance: NA
v_gene: TRBV5-6
j_gene: TRBJ2-3

CDR3aa: CASSSGLAVYEQYF
CDR3nt: TGTGCCAGCAGCTCGGGACTAGCGGTCTACGAGCAGTACTTC
d_gene: TRBD2
abundance: NA
v_gene: TRBV27
j_gene: TRBJ2-7

CDR3aa: CASSEQTSGLPYEQYF
CDR3nt: TGTGCCAGCAGTGAACAGACTAGCGGGCTCCCCTACGAGCAGTACTTC
d_gene: TRBD2
abundance: NA
v_gene: TRBV6-1
j_gene: TRBJ2-7

CDR3aa: CAFSLRVEAFF
CDR3nt: TGTGCCTTCTCACTCCGGGTTGAAGCTTTCTTT
d_gene: NA
abundance: few
v_gene: TRBV30
j_gene: TRBJ1-1

CDR3aa: CASSIRARSTGAYEQYF
CDR3nt: TGTGCCAGTAGTATTAGGGCCCGATCGACAGGGGCCTACGAGCAGTACTTC
d_gene: TRBD1
abundance: NA
v_gene: TRBV19
j_gene: TRBJ2-7

CDR3aa: CATKGQASGEAFF
CDR3nt: TGTGCCACCAAGGGACAGGCCTCAGGGGAAGCTTTCTTT
d_gene: TRBD1
abundance: NA
v_gene: TRBV28
j_gene: TRBJ1-1

CDR3aa: CSVETFRGRASEQFF
CDR3nt: TGCAGCGTTGAGACCTTCCGGGGGAGGGCCAGTGAGCAGTTCTTC
d_gene: TRBD2
abundance: NA
v_gene: TRBV29-1
j_gene: TRBJ2-1

CDR3aa: CASSLGLEDTQYF
CDR3nt: TGCGCCAGCAGCTTGGGTCTTGAGGATACGCAGTATTTT
d_gene: NA
abundance: few
v_gene: TRBV5-1
j_gene: TRBJ2-3

CDR3aa: CASSFGTNEKLFF
CDR3nt: TGTGCCAGCAGTTTCGGTACTAATGAAAAACTGTTTTTT
d_gene: NA
abundance: few
v_gene: TRBV27
j_gene: TRBJ1-4

CDR3aa: CASIQSAGGHQYF
CDR3nt: TGTGCCAGCATTCAATCAGCGGGAGGGCACCAGTATTTT
d_gene: TRBD2
abundance: NA
v_gene: TRBV28
j_gene: TRBJ2-3

CDR3aa: CASSQEAGSNQPQHF
CDR3nt: TGCGCCAGCAGCCAAGAAGCGGGTAGCAATCAGCCCCAGCATTTT
d_gene: NA
abundance: NA
v_gene: TRBV4-1
j_gene: TRBJ1-5

CDR3aa: CASSLLGDRADQPQHF
CDR3nt: TGTGCCAGCAGTTTACTTGGGGACAGGGCCGATCAGCCCCAGCATTTT
d_gene: TRBD1
abundance: NA
v_gene: TRBV27
j_gene: TRBJ1-5

CDR3aa: CASSFQGEGNTIYF
CDR3nt: TGTGCCAGCAGTTTTCAGGGTGAAGGAAACACCATATATTTT
d_gene: NA
abundance: NA
v_gene: TRBV28
j_gene: TRBJ1-3

CDR3aa: CAWTSGRTDTQYF
CDR3nt: TGTGCCTGGACTAGCGGGAGAACAGATACGCAGTATTTT
d_gene: TRBD2
abundance: NA
v_gene: TRBV30
j_gene: TRBJ2-3

CDR3aa: CASSLDRASSYNEQFF
CDR3nt: TGTGCCAGCAGCTTAGACAGGGCTAGCTCCTACAATGAGCAGTTCTTC
d_gene: NA
abundance: NA
v_gene: TRBV7-8
j_gene: TRBJ2-1

CDR3aa: CASSLGLAGVDEQFF
CDR3nt: TGTGCCAGCAGCTTGGGACTAGCGGGAGTGGATGAGCAGTTCTTC
d_gene: TRBD2
abundance: NA
v_gene: TRBV7-9
j_gene: TRBJ2-1

CDR3aa: CASSPGQTRYEQYF
CDR3nt: TGTGCCAGCAGCCCGGGACAGACACGCTACGAGCAGTACTTC
d_gene: TRBD1
abundance: NA
v_gene: TRBV28
j_gene: TRBJ2-7

CDR3aa: CASSQGTSGRDYEQYF
CDR3nt: TGTGCCAGCAGCCAGGGGACTAGCGGGAGAGACTACGAGCAGTACTTC
d_gene: TRBD2
abundance: NA
v_gene: TRBV4-2
j_gene: TRBJ2-7

CDR3aa: CASSLAGGRVQETQYF
CDR3nt: TGTGCCAGCTCGCTAGCGGGAGGAAGGGTCCAAGAGACCCAGTACTTC
d_gene: TRBD2
abundance: NA
v_gene: TRBV5-4
j_gene: TRBJ2-5

CDR3aa: CASSRQFTGELFF
CDR3nt: TGTGCCAGCAGCCGACAGTTTACCGGGGAGCTGTTTTTT
d_gene: NA
abundance: NA
v_gene: TRBV14
j_gene: TRBJ2-2